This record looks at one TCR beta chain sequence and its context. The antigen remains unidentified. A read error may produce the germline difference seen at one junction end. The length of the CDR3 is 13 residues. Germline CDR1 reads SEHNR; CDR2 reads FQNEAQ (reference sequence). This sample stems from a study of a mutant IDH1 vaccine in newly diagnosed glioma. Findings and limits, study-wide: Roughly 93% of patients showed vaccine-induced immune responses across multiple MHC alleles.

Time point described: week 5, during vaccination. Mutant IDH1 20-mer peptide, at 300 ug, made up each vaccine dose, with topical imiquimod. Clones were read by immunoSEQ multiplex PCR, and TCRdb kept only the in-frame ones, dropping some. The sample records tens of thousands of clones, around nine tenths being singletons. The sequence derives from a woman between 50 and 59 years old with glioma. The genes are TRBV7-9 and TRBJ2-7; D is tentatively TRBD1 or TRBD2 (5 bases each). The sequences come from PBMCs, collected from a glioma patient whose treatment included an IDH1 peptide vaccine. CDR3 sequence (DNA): TGTGCCGGCAGAAGGGACCCGGACCACGAGCAGTACTTC. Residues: CAGRRDPDHEQYF.